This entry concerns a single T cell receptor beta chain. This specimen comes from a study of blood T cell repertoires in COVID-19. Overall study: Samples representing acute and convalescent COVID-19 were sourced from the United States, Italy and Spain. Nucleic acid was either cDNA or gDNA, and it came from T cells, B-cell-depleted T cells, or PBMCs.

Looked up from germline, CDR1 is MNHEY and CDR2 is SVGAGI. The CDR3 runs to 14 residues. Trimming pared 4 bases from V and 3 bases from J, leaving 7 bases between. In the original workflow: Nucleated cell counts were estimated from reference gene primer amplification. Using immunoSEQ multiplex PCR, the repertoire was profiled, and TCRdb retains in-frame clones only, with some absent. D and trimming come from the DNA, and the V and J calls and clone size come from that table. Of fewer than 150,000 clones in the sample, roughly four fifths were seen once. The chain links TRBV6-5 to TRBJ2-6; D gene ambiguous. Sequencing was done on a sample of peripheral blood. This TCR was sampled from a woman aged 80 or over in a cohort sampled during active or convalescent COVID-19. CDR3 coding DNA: TGTGCCAGCAGTTCCTCCGTTGGGGCCAACGTCCTGACTTTC. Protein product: CASSSSVGANVLTF.